This TCR beta chain was recovered during a study of cytomegalovirus exposure and HLA in healthy donors. Both 60 Vbeta primers and 13 Jbeta primers went into the PCR. The assay was immunoSEQ multiplex PCR, and TCRdb's table has in-frame clones only and misses some. The sample includes 150,000 to 200,000 clones, more than 65% of them seen just once. After removal of 4 bases from V and 1 base from J, the junction contained 5 bases not matched to a gene. CDR1 is SGHRS, CDR2 YFSETQ, per germline. This CDR3 contains 15 residues. This clone appeared a single time. Input material: PBMCs. This sequence joins TRBV5-1 and TRBJ1-5; 7 bases match TRBD1. This clonotype was obtained from a woman under 40 in good health and CMV-seropositive. CDR3: CASSQGTESNQPQHF. The CDR3 DNA reads as TGCGCCAGCAGCCAAGGGACAGAGAGCAATCAGCCCCAGCATTTT.